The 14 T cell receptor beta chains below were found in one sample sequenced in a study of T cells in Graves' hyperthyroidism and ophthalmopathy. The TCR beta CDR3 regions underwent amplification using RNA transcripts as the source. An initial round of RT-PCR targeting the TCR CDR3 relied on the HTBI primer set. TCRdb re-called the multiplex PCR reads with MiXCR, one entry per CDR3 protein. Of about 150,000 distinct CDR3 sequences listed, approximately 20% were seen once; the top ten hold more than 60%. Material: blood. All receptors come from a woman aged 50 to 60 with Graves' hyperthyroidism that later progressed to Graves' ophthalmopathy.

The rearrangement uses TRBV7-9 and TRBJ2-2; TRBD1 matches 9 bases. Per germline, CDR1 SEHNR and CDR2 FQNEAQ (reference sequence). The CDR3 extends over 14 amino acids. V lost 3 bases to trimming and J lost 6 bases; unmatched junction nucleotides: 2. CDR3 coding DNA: TGTGCCAGCAGCTTGCGACAGGGGGCCGGGGAGCTGTTTTTT. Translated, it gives CASSLRQGAGELFF.

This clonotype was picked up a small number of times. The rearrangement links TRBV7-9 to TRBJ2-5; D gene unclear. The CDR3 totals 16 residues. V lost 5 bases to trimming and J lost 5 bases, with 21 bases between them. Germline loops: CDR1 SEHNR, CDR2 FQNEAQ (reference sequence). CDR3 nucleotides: TGTGCCAGCAGCCCGTCCATGAGCACTTCCGAGGAGACCCAGTACTTC. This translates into CASSPSMSTSEETQYF.

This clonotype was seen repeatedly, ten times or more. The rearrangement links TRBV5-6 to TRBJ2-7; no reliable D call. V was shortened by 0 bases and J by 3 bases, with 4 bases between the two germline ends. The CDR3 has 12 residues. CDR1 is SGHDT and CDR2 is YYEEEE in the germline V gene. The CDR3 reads CASSLANYEQYF. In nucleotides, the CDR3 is TGTGCCAGCAGCTTGGCCAACTACGAGCAGTACTTC.

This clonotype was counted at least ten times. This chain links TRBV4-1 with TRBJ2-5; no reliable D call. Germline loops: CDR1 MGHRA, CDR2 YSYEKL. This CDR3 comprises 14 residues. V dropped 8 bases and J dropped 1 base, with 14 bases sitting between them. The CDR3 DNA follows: TGCGCCAGCGGGCCCCCTGACTTCCAAGAGACCCAGTACTTC. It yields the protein CASGPPDFQETQYF.

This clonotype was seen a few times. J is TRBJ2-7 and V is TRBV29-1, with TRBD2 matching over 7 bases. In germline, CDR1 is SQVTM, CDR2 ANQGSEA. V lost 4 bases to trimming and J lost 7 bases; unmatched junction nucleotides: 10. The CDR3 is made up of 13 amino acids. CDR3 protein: CSVVPTSRGEQYF. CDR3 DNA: TGCAGCGTTGTTCCGACTAGCCGGGGGGAGCAGTACTTC.

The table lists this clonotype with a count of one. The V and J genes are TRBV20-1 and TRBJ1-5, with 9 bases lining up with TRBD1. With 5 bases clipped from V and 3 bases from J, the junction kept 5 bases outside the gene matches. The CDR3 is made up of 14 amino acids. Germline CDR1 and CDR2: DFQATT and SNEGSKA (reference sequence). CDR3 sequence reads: CSAPGQGFNQPQHF. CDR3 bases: TGCAGTGCTCCGGGACAGGGTTTCAATCAGCCCCAGCATTTT.

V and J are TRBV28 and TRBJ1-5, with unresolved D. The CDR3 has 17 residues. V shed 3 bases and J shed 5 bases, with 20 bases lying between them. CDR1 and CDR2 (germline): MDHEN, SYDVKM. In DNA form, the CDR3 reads TGTGCCAGCAGTTTTACGTTCGGCTCGAGGGTGGATCAGCCCCAGCATTTT. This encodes CASSFTFGSRVDQPQHF.

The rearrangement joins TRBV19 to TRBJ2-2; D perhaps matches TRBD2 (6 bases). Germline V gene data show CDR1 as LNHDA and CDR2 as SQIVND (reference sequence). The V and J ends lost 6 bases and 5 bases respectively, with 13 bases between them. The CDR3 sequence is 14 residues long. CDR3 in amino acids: CASSHWRDTGELFF. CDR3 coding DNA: TGTGCCAGTAGCCATTGGAGGGATACCGGGGAGCTGTTTTTT.

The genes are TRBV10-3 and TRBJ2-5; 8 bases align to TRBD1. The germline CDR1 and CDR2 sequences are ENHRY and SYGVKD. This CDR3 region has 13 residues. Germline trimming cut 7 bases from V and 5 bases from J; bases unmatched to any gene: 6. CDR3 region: CAIKGRGLETQYF. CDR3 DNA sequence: TGTGCCATCAAGGGCAGGGGGCTGGAGACCCAGTACTTC.

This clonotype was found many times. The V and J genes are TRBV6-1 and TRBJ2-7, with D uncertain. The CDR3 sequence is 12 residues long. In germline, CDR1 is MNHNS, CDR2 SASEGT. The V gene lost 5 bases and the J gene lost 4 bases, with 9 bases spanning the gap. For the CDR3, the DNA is TGTGCCAGCAGTTCGCCGACTTACGAGCAGTACTTC. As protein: CASSSPTYEQYF.

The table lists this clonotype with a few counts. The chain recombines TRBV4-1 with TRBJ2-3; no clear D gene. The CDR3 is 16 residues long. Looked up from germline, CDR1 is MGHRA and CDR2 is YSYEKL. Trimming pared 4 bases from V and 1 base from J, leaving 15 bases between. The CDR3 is CASSRSPQGGTDTQYF. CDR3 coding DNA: TGCGCCAGCAGCCGTTCTCCGCAAGGCGGCACAGATACGCAGTATTTT.

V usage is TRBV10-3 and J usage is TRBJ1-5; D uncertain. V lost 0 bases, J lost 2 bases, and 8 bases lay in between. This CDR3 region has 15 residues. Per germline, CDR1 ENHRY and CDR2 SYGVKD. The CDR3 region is CAISESVGGNQPQHF. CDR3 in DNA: TGTGCCATCAGTGAGTCGGTGGGCGGCAATCAGCCCCAGCATTTT.

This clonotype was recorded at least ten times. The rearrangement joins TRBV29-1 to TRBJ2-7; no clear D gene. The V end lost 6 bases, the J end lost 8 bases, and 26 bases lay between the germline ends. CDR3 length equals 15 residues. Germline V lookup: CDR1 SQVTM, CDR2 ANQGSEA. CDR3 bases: TGCAGCGTGTACCCCGAACTCCAGCCGGGCCAGAAGCAGTACTTC. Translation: CSVYPELQPGQKQYF.

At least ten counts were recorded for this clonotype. CDR3 sequence: CASSVLAGGYQPQHF. The CDR3 DNA sequence: TGCGCCAGCAGTGTCTTAGCAGGGGGTTATCAGCCCCAGCATTTT. The chain joins TRBV10-2 to TRBJ1-5, with 7 nucleotides matching TRBD1. The CDR3 spans 15 residues. With 4 bases clipped from V and 5 bases from J, the junction kept 8 bases outside the gene matches. Germline loops: CDR1 WSHSY, CDR2 SAAADI.